The rows below give T cell receptor beta chains drawn from one sample of a study of blood T cell repertoires in COVID-19. Method: immunoSEQ multiplex PCR; TCRdb's copy keeps in-frame clones and lacks some. There are some 220,000 clones in the sample; around 80% occur only once, and 7.2% lies in the top ten. The sample comprised peripheral blood. The origin of the receptors is an older woman with acute or convalescent COVID-19. The CDR3 runs from the conserved cysteine through the conserved F or W. D genes are given only for firm matches. Only some rows state a clone size, as once, few, many or a class for expanded clones.

D,size,V,J,DNA,CDR3
NA,NA,TRBV10-3,TRBJ1-3,TGTGCCATCGGGGCGGACTCTGGAAACACCATATATTTT,CAIGADSGNTIYF
TRBD1,NA,TRBV18,TRBJ1-2,TGTGCCAGCTCATCGATCGACAGGGGTGATGGCTACACCTTC,CASSSIDRGDGYTF
NA,NA,TRBV18,TRBJ2-4,TGTGCCAGCTCACCACCGGGGGGTGCCAAAAACATTCAGTACTTC,CASSPPGGAKNIQYF
NA,NA,TRBV7-2,TRBJ2-3,TGTGCCAGCAGCTTACTCGGGGGGCAAAATACGCAGTATTTT,CASSLLGGQNTQYF
NA,NA,TRBV6-5,TRBJ2-6,TGTGCCAGCAGTTACTCCATACTTGGGGCCAACGTCCTGACTTTC,CASSYSILGANVLTF
NA,few,TRBV2,TRBJ2-5,TGTGCCAGCAGTTACAGGGTACCGGAGACCCAGTACTTC,CASSYRVPETQYF
TRBD2,NA,TRBV6-5,TRBJ2-5,TGTGCCAGCAGCCTAGGACTAGCGGGACAAGAGACCCAGTACTTC,CASSLGLAGQETQYF
NA,NA,TRBV6-5,TRBJ2-6,TGTGCCAGCCTCTCAGGCTCTGGGGCCAACGTCCTGACTTTC,CASLSGSGANVLTF
NA,NA,TRBV30,TRBJ1-1,TGTGCCTGGAGTGTATTTACTGAGGCTTTCTTT,CAWSVFTEAFF
TRBD2,NA,TRBV15,TRBJ2-4,TGTGCCACCAGGCCTCCTAGCGGGAGGGCCGTGTCTCAGTACTTC,CATRPPSGRAVSQYF
TRBD1,NA,TRBV19,TRBJ2-3,TGTGCCAGTAGTAAACGACAGGGTTCAGATACGCAGTATTTT,CASSKRQGSDTQYF
TRBD1,once,TRBV24-1,TRBJ2-5,TGTGCCACCAGAGGACAGGGTCAGCAAGAGACCCAGTACTTC,CATRGQGQQETQYF
NA,NA,TRBV5-1,TRBJ1-2,TGCGCCAGCAGCTTGGCTGGGGCCGGTGGCTACACCTTC,CASSLAGAGGYTF
NA,NA,TRBV11-2,TRBJ2-1,TGTGCCAGCAGCCTCCGACTAGTCGGCAATGAGCAGTTCTTC,CASSLRLVGNEQFF
NA,NA,TRBV19,TRBJ2-7,TGTGCCAGTAGCAAAAACAGTTACGAGCAGTACTTC,CASSKNSYEQYF
TRBD1,NA,TRBV7-8,TRBJ1-1,TGTGCCAGCAGCCAAGGACAGGGGAAAGCTTTCTTT,CASSQGQGKAFF
NA,NA,TRBV18,TRBJ1-3,TGTGCCAGCTCACCCGGACAGCTCTCTGGAAACACCATATATTTT,CASSPGQLSGNTIYF
TRBD2,NA,TRBV7-2,TRBJ2-6,TGTGCGGTCCGGGGGGAAGCTGGGGCCAACGTCCTGACTTTC,CAVRGEAGANVLTF
TRBD1,NA,TRBV10-2,TRBJ2-1,TGCGCCAGCACCGGGCGATCGCGAGGGGGCTCGTGGAATGAGCAGTTCTTC,CASTGRSRGGSWNEQFF
NA,NA,TRBV29-1,TRBJ2-1,TGCAGCGCCTCTGATACAGGGTACTACAATGAGCAGTTCTTC,CSASDTGYYNEQFF
NA,NA,TRBV4-1,TRBJ2-1,TGCGCCAGCAGCCAAGGGCGGTCCTGGCAGCGACTTGACAATGAGCAGTTCTTC,CASSQGRSWQRLDNEQFF
NA,NA,TRBV15,TRBJ2-1,TGTGCCACCAGCAGGAGGGGGGGAAGGGGGTCCTACAATGAGCAGTTCTTC,CATSRRGGRGSYNEQFF
NA,once,TRBV7-2,TRBJ2-5,TGTGCCAGCAGCTCCTTAACTCAAGAGACCCAGTACTTC,CASSSLTQETQYF
TRBD1,NA,TRBV7-9,TRBJ2-3,TGTGCCAGCAGCTTAAGGGGACAGGGGATTTTAGATACGCAGTATTTT,CASSLRGQGILDTQYF
NA,NA,TRBV7-9,TRBJ2-7,TGTGCCAGCAGCGGGGCTAGCGAGGGGTCCTACGAGCAGTACTTC,CASSGASEGSYEQYF
TRBD2,NA,TRBV24-1,TRBJ2-3,TGTGCCACCAGTGCCGAAGGTAGCGGGGTGAGCACAGATACGCAGTATTTT,CATSAEGSGVSTDTQYF
TRBD2,NA,TRBV5-1,TRBJ2-7,TGCGCCAGCAGCTCCCGGGGGGGTCGCGCAAAAATAGTTTCCGAGCAGTACTTC,CASSSRGGRAKIVSEQYF
TRBD2,NA,TRBV4-2,TRBJ2-3,TGTGCCAGCAGCGAGAATAGCGGGGGGTATATAGATACGCAGTATTTT,CASSENSGGYIDTQYF
TRBD2,NA,TRBV10-1,TRBJ2-5,TGCGCCAGCAGTGGGACTAGCGGGGAGACCCAGTACTTC,CASSGTSGETQYF